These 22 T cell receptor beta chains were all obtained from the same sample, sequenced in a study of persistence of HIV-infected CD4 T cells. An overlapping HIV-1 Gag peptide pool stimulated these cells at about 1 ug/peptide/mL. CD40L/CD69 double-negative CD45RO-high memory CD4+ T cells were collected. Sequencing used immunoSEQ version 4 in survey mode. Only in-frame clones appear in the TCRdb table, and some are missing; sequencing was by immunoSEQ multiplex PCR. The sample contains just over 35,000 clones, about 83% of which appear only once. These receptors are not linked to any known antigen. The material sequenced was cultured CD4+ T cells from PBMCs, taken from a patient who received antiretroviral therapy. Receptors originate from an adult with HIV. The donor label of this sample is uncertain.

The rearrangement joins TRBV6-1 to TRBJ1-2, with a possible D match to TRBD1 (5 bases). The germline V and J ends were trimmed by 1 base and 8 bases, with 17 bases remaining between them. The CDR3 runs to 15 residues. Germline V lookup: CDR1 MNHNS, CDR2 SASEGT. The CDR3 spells CASSEGGRGHQGYTF. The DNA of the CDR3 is TGTGCCAGCAGTGAAGGAGGAAGGGGTCATCAGGGCTACACCTTC.

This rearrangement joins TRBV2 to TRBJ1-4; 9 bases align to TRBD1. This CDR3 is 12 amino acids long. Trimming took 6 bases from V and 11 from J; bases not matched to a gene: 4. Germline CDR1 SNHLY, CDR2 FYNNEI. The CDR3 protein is CASRPGQGKLFF. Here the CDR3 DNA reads TGTGCCAGCAGGCCAGGACAGGGGAAACTGTTTTTT.

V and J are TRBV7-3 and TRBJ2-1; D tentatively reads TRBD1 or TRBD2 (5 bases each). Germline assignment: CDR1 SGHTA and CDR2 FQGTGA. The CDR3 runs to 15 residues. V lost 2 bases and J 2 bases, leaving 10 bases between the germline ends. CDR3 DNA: TGTGCCAGCAGCTTAGAGGGGCGGCCCTACAATGAGCAGTTCTTC. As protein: CASSLEGRPYNEQFF.

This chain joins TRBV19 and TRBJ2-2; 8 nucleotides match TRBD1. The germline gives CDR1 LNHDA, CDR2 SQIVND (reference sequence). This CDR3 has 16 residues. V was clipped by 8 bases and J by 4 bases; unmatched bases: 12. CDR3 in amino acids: CASRRQGKKATGELFF. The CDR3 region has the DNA TGTGCCAGTCGGAGACAGGGGAAAAAAGCCACCGGGGAGCTGTTTTTT. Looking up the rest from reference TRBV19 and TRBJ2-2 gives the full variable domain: DGGITQSPKYLFRKEGQNVTLSCEQNLNHDAMYWYRQDPGQGLRLIYYSQIVNDFQKGDIAEGYSVSREKKESFPLTVTSAQKNPTAFYLCASRRQGKKATGELFFGEGSRLTVL.

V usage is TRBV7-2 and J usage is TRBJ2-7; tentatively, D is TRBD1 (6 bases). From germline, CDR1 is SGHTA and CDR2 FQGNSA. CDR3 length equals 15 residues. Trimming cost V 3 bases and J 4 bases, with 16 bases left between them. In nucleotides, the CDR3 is TGTGCCAGCAGCTTCGGGACACCGGAGGTATACGAGCAGTACTTC. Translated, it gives CASSFGTPEVYEQYF.

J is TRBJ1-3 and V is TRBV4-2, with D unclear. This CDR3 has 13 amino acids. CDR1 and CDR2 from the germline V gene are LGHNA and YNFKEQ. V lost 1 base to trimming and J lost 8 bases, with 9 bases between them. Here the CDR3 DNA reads TGTGCCAGCAGCCAAGGCCCGGTGGACACCATATATTTT. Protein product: CASSQGPVDTIYF.

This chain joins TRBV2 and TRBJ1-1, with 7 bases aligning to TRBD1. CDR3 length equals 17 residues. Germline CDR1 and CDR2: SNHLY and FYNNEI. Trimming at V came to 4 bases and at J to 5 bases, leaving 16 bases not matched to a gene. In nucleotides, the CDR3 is TGTGCCAGCAGTGTCCCCGACAGGGATGTGAGCAGGACTGAAGCTTTCTTT. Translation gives CASSVPDRDVSRTEAFF.

CDR3 protein: CASSEIGLARNTEAFF. In nucleotides, the CDR3 is TGTGCCAGCAGTGAAATTGGTTTGGCGCGTAACACTGAAGCTTTCTTT. The chain combines TRBV6-1 with TRBJ1-1; D ambiguous. CDR1 is MNHNS, CDR2 SASEGT, per germline. Trimming pared 2 bases from V and 2 bases from J, leaving 15 bases between. The CDR3 sequence is 16 residues long.

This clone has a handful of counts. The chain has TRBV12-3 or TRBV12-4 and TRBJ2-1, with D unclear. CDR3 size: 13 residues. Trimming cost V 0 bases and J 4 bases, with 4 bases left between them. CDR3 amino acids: CASSLADYNEQFF. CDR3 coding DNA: TGTGCCAGCAGTTTAGCGGATTACAATGAGCAGTTCTTC.

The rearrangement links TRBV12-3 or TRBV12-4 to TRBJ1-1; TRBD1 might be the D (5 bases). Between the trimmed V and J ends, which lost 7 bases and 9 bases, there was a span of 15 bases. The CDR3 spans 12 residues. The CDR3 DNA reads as TGTGCCAGCACCCTTGGGGCCAGTAAAGCTTTCTTT. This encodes CASTLGASKAFF.

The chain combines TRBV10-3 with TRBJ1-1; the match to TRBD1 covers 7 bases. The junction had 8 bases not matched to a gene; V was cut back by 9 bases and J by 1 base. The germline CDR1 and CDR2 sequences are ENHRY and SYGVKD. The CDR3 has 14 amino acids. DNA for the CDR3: TGTGCCATTGGAAGACAGGGAGGGAACACTGAAGCTTTCTTT. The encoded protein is CAIGRQGGNTEAFF.

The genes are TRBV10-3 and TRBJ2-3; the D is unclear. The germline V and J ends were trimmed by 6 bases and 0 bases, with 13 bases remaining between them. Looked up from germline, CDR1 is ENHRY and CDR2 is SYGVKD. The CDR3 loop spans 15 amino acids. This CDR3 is CAIRDKDSSTDTQYF. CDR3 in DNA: TGTGCCATCAGGGATAAAGACTCTAGCACAGATACGCAGTATTTT.

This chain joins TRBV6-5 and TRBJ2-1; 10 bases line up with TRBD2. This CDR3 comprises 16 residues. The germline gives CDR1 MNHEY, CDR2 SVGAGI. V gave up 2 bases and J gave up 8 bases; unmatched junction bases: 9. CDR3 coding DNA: TGTGCCAGCAGTTACCCACCCAAGCGGGGGGGCTATGAGCAGTTCTTC. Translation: CASSYPPKRGGYEQFF.

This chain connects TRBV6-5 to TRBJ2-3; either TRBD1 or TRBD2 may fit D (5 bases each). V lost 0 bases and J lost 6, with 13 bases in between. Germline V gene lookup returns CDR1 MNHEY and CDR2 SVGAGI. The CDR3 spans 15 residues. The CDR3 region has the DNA TGTGCCAGCAGTTACTCGAGGGGATTAGAGGATACGCAGTATTTT. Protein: CASSYSRGLEDTQYF.

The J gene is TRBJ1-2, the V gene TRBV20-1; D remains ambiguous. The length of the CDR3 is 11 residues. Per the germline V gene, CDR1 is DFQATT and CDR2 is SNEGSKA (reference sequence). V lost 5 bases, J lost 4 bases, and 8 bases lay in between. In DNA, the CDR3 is TGCAGTGCTCAAGCTAGCTATGGCTACACCTTC. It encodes CSAQASYGYTF.

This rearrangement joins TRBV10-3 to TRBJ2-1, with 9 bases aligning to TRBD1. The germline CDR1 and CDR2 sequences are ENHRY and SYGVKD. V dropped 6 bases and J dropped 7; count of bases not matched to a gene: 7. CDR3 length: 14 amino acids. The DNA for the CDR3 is TGTGCCATCAGGCCCGGGACAGGGAGTAATGAGCAGTTCTTC. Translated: CAIRPGTGSNEQFF.

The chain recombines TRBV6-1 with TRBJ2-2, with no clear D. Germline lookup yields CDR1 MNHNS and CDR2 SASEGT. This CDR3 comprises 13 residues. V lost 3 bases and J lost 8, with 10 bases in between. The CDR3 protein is CASSEIDQGELFF. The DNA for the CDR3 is TGTGCCAGCAGTGAGATCGATCAAGGGGAGCTGTTTTTT.

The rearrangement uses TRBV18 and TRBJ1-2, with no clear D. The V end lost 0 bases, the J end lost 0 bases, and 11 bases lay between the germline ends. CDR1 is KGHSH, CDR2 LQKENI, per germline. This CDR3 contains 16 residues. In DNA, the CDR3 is TGTGCCAGCTCACCACCCTCCCAGTTAGCTAACTATGGCTACACCTTC. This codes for CASSPPSQLANYGYTF.

CDR3 region: CASSEKGYYGYTF. The CDR3 DNA sequence: TGTGCCAGCAGTGAGAAGGGCTACTATGGCTACACCTTC. The chain joins TRBV2 to TRBJ1-2; the D is unclear. CDR3 length: 13 amino acids. Germline assignment: CDR1 SNHLY and CDR2 FYNNEI. The V gene lost 3 bases and the J gene lost 3 bases, with 8 bases spanning the gap.

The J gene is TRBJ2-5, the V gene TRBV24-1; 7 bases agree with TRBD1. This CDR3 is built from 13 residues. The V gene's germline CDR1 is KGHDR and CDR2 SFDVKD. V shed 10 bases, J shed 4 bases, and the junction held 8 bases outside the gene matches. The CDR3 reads CATKGQDSETQYF. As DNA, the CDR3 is TGTGCCACAAAAGGACAGGATTCAGAGACCCAGTACTTC.

The chain's CDR3 is CASSLSLQGMNEQFF. The DNA of the CDR3 is TGTGCCAGCAGTTTGTCCCTCCAGGGTATGAATGAGCAGTTCTTC. This rearrangement joins TRBV28 to TRBJ2-1, with D possibly matching TRBD1 (5 bases). Deletions cut 3 bases from V and 7 bases from J, with 16 bases between. Looked up from germline, CDR1 is MDHEN and CDR2 is SYDVKM. The CDR3 extends over 15 amino acids.

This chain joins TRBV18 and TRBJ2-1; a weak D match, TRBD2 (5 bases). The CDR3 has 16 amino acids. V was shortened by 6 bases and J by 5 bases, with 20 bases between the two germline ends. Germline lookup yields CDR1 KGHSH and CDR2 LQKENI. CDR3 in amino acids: CASSPPRREGDNEQFF. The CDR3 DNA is TGTGCCAGCTCGCCCCCAAGGCGTGAGGGCGACAATGAGCAGTTCTTC.